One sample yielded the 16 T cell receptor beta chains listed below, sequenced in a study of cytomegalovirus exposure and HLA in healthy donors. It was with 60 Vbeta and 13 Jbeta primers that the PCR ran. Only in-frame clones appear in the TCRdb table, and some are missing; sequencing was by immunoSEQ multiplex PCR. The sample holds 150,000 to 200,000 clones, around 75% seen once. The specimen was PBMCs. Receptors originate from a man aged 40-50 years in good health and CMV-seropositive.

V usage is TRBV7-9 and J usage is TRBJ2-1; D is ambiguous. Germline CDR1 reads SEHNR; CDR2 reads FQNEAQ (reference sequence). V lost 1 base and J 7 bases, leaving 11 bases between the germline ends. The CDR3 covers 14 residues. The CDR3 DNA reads TGTGCCAGCAGCTTAGTTTCAGGTTTTAATGAGCAGTTCTTC. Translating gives CASSLVSGFNEQFF.

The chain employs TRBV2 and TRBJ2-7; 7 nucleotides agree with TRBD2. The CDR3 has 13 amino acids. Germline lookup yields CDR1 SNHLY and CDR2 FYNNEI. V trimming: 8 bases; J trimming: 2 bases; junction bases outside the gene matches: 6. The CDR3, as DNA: TGTGCCAGCGAAACTAGCGAAGCCTACGAGCAGTACTTC. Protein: CASETSEAYEQYF.

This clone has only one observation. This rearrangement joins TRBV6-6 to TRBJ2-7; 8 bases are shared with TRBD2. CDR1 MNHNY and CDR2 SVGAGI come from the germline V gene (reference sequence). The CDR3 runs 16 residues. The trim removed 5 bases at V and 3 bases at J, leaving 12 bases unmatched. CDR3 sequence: CASSRPGTSQGYEQYF. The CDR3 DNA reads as TGTGCCAGCAGTCGCCCCGGGACTAGTCAGGGCTACGAGCAGTACTTC.

The CDR3 sequence: CASSDGTSGNTGELFF. The CDR3, as DNA: TGTGCCAGCAGTGATGGGACTAGCGGCAACACCGGGGAGCTGTTTTTT. The chain links TRBV2 to TRBJ2-2; TRBD2 aligns across 11 bases. Trimming at V came to 3 bases and at J to 2 bases, leaving 2 bases not matched to a gene. The CDR3 runs to 16 residues. Per germline, CDR1 SNHLY and CDR2 FYNNEI.

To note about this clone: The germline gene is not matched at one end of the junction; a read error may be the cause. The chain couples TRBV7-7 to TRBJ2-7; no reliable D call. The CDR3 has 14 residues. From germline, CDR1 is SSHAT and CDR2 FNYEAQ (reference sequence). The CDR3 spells CASSQIPHSGEQYF. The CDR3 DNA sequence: TGTGCTAGCAGCCAAATCCCCCACAGTGGCGAGCAGTACTTC.

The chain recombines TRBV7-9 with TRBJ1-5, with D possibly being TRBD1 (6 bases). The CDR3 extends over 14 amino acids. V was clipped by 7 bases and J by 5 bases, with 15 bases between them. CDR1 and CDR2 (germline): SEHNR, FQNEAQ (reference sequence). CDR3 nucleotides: TGTGCCAGCAATAGAGGGGACATCGATCAGCCCCAGCATTTT. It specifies CASNRGDIDQPQHF.

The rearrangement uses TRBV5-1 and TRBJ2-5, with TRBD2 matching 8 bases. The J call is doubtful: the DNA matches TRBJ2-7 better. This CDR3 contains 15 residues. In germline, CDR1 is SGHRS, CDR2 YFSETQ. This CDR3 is CASRWGGGTSYEQYF. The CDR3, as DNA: TGCGCCAGCCGTTGGGGCGGGGGGACTTCCTACGAGCAGTACTTC.

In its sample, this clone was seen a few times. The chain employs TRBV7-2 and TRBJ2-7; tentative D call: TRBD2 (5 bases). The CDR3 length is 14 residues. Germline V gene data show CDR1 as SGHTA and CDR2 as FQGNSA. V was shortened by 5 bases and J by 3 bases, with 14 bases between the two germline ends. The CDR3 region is CASSLQRNLYEQYF. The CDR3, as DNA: TGTGCCAGCAGCCTCCAGCGGAACCTCTACGAGCAGTACTTC. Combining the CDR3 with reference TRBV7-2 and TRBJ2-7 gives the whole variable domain GAGVSQSPSNKVTEKGKDVELRCDPISGHTALYWYRQSLGQGLEFLIYFQGNSAPDKSGLPSDRFSAERTGGSVSTLTIQRTQQEDSAVYLCASSLQRNLYEQYFGPGTRLTVT.

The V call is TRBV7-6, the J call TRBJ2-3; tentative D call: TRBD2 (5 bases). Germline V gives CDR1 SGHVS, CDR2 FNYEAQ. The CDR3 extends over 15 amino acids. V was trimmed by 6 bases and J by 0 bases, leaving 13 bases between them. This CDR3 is CASSTGESSTDTQYF. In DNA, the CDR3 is TGTGCCAGCAGTACCGGGGAGTCTAGCACAGATACGCAGTATTTT.

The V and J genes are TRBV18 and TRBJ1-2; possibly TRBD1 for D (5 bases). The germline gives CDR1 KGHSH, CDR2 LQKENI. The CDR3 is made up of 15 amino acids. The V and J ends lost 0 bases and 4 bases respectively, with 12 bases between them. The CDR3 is CASSPPGRATYGYTF. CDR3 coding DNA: TGTGCCAGCTCACCACCCGGCAGGGCAACCTATGGCTACACCTTC.

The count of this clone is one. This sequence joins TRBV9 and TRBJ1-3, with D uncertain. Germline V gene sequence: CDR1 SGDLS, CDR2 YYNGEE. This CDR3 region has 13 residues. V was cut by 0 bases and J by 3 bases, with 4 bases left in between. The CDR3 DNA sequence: TGTGCCAGCAGCGTAGGCAGTGGAAACACCATATATTTT. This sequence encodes CASSVGSGNTIYF.

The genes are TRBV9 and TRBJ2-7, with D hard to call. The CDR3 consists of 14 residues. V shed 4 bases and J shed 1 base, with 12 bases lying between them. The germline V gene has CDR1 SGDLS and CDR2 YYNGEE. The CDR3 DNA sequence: TGTGCCAGCAGCTTAGGGCCCCAATCCTACGAGCAGTACTTC. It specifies CASSLGPQSYEQYF.

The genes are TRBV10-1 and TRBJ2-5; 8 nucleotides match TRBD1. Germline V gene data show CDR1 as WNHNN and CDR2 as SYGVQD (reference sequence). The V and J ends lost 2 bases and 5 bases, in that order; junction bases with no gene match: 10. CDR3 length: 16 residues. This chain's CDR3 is CASSEGGRGLAETQYF. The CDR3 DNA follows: TGCGCCAGCAGTGAGGGTGGCAGGGGGCTGGCGGAGACCCAGTACTTC.

The CDR3, as DNA: TGTGCCAGCAGCTCCTCAGGGTATGGGCAGCCCCAGCATTTT. This codes for CASSSSGYGQPQHF. The chain recombines TRBV7-6 with TRBJ1-5, with D possibly matching TRBD1 (5 bases). The CDR3 loop spans 14 amino acids. V was clipped by 4 bases and J by 7 bases, with 14 bases between them. The germline V gene encodes CDR1 SGHVS and CDR2 FNYEAQ.

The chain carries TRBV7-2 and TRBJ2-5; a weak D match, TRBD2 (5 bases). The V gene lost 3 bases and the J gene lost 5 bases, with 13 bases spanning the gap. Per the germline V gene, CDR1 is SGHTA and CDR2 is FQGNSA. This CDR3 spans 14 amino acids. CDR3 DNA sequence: TGTGCCAGCAGCTTCCGAGGACTCGATGAGACCCAGTACTTC. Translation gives CASSFRGLDETQYF.

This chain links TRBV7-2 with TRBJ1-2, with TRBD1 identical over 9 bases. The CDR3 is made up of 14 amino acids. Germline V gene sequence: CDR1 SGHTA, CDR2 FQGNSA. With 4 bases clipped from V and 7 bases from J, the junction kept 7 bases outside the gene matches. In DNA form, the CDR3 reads TGTGCCAGCAGCTCCGAGACAGGGGGGCGTGGCTACACCTTC. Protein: CASSSETGGRGYTF.